The 32 T cell receptor beta chains in this list originate from one sample, sequenced in a study of regulatory T cells (dated 2018 in TCRdb). No antigen is known for these receptors. Study-level results and caveats: Conventional CD4+ T cells from CD3G-deficient patients were enriched for hydrophobic residues at CDR3 positions 6 and 7, suggesting more self-reactive specificities.

Libraries were made using the immunoSEQ multiplex PCR assay. The multiplex PCR relied on 52 forward TRBV primers and 13 reverse TRBJ primers, and amplification bias was corrected through assay-based and computational methods. As stored in TCRdb, this immuneACCESS dataset retains in-frame rearrangements with V and J assigned. A fraction of the clones does not appear; measured against another copy, unresolved V genes explain less than half of the discrepancy, and the remainder lacks a known reason. The table for this sample lists about 23,000 clones; around nine tenths of them were counted only once. The biggest ten clones account for roughly 1.3% of the sample. Sequencing used conventional CD4+ T cells sorted from blood. The receptors were sampled from a child younger than 18 with CD3G deficiency.

The chain combines TRBV28 with TRBJ2-6, with 8 bases identical to TRBD1. V was pared by 3 bases and J by 4 bases, with 11 bases of the junction left unmatched. The germline V gene encodes CDR1 MDHEN and CDR2 SYDVKM. This CDR3 is 18 amino acids long. CDR3 DNA sequence: TGTGCCAGCAGTTTCTCCCAGGGGGCTTCTGCCGGGGCCAACGTCCTGACTTTC. Its protein product is CASSFSQGASAGANVLTF.

The chain recombines TRBV6-1 with TRBJ2-2; no clear D gene. The V gene's germline CDR1 is MNHNS and CDR2 SASEGT. V lost 2 bases and J 5 bases, leaving 6 bases between the germline ends. The CDR3 spans 13 residues. The CDR3 DNA follows: TGTGCCAGCAGTGAATATAGGACCGGGGAGCTGTTTTTT. Amino acids: CASSEYRTGELFF.

This CDR3 reads CASSLARGRAGNEQFF. CDR3 bases: TGTGCCAGCAGCTTAGCGCGCGGGAGGGCTGGGAATGAGCAGTTCTTC. This chain connects TRBV7-2 to TRBJ2-1; 9 nucleotides align to TRBD2. Germline V gives CDR1 SGHTA, CDR2 FQGNSA. V gave up 0 bases and J gave up 7 bases; unmatched junction bases: 7. The CDR3 consists of 16 residues.

The chain couples TRBV6-1 to TRBJ1-5; D perhaps matches TRBD1 (6 bases). V was pared by 9 bases and J by 7 bases, with 22 bases between. CDR3 size: 15 residues. Germline V gene lookup returns CDR1 MNHNS and CDR2 SASEGT. The CDR3 nucleotides read TGTGCCAGTAGCACGGGGGCAACGTACGCCCAGCCCCAGCATTTT. This sequence encodes CASSTGATYAQPQHF.

The J gene is TRBJ1-1, the V gene TRBV10-3, with a possible D match to TRBD1 (5 bases). The CDR3 extends over 13 amino acids. Germline V CDR1 and CDR2: ENHRY, SYGVKD. The germline V and J ends were trimmed by 8 bases and 1 base, with 11 bases remaining between them. CDR3: CAIRADRNTEAFF. The DNA for the CDR3 is TGTGCCATCCGCGCTGACAGGAACACTGAAGCTTTCTTT.

The gene calls are TRBV11-2 and TRBJ2-1, with 8 bases fitting TRBD2. The CDR3 length is 12 residues. V lost 5 bases, J lost 10 bases, and 4 bases stayed unmatched. Per germline, CDR1 SGHAT and CDR2 FQNNGV. CDR3 coding DNA: TGTGCCAGCAGCCCCGGCGGGGGGGAGCAGTTCTTC. Translation gives CASSPGGGEQFF.

The V and J genes are TRBV4-1 and TRBJ2-2; no firm D call. CDR3 length: 17 amino acids. The germline CDR1 and CDR2 sequences are MGHRA and YSYEKL. V gave up 1 base and J gave up 2 bases, with 14 bases separating them. The CDR3 loop reads CASSQVSQRTNTGELFF. The CDR3 bases are TGCGCCAGCAGCCAAGTCTCACAGCGCACTAACACCGGGGAGCTGTTTTTT.

The chain is built from TRBV5-1 and TRBJ1-1, with D perhaps TRBD1 (6 bases). This CDR3 spans 14 amino acids. The germline V gene has CDR1 SGHRS and CDR2 YFSETQ. The germline V and J ends were trimmed by 3 bases and 0 bases, with 9 bases remaining between them. Here the CDR3 reads CASSYQGMNTEAFF. The CDR3 DNA is TGCGCCAGCAGCTACCAGGGGATGAACACTGAAGCTTTCTTT.

This sequence joins TRBV13 and TRBJ2-3; maybe TRBD1 (6 bases). V was pared by 5 bases and J by 4 bases, with 7 bases between. Germline lookup yields CDR1 PRHDT and CDR2 FYEKMQ (reference sequence). The CDR3 covers 12 residues. The chain's CDR3 is CASSQGPDTQYF. The CDR3 nucleotides read TGTGCCAGCAGCCAGGGGCCAGATACGCAGTATTTT.

The V gene is TRBV7-8, the J gene TRBJ2-5, with unresolved D. V was trimmed by 1 base and J by 3 bases, leaving 6 bases between them. CDR1 is SGHVS and CDR2 is FQNEAQ in the germline V gene. The CDR3 length is 13 residues. Here the CDR3 reads CASSLGPEETQYF. The CDR3, as DNA: TGTGCCAGCAGCTTAGGTCCTGAAGAGACCCAGTACTTC.

V is TRBV5-1 and J is TRBJ1-1, with no clear D. Germline V gives CDR1 SGHRS, CDR2 YFSETQ. V was shortened by 2 bases and J by 0 bases, with 8 bases between the two germline ends. This CDR3 contains 14 residues. The chain's CDR3 is CASSFLGMNTEAFF. In DNA form, the CDR3 reads TGCGCCAGCAGCTTTTTAGGGATGAACACTGAAGCTTTCTTT.

The chain couples TRBV7-9 to TRBJ2-5; maybe TRBD2 (6 bases). The germline gives CDR1 SEHNR, CDR2 FQNEAQ (reference sequence). Trimming stripped 5 bases from V and 1 base from J, with 14 bases between. The CDR3 runs to 15 residues. The CDR3 region is CASSARAGTQETQYF. The CDR3, as DNA: TGTGCCAGCAGCGCCCGTGCGGGAACCCAAGAGACCCAGTACTTC.

The table lists this clone with a count of one. The chain recombines TRBV5-1 with TRBJ2-3, with 14 bases matching TRBD2. The V segment lost 4 bases and the J segment 5 bases; nucleotides outside the gene matches: 12. The germline V gene has CDR1 SGHRS and CDR2 YFSETQ. CDR3 size: 18 residues. CDR3 region: CASSPGLAGGLSVDTQYF. CDR3 in DNA: TGCGCCAGCAGCCCCGGACTAGCGGGAGGTCTCTCGGTAGATACGCAGTATTTT.

The CDR3 DNA reads as TGCAGTGCTGATAGGGCCGGGGCGCAGTATTTT. This sequence encodes CSADRAGAQYF. V gene TRBV20-1 combines with J gene TRBJ2-3; possibly TRBD2 for D (5 bases). Per germline, CDR1 DFQATT and CDR2 SNEGSKA (reference sequence). This CDR3 is built from 11 residues. V was pared by 5 bases and J by 10 bases, with 13 bases between.

This clone appeared once. The V call is TRBV28, the J call TRBJ1-5; tentatively, D is TRBD1 (6 bases). Deletions cut 5 bases from V and 2 bases from J, with 22 bases between. The CDR3 is 18 residues long. Germline V lookup: CDR1 MDHEN, CDR2 SYDVKM. CDR3 nucleotides: TGTGCCAGCAGTCCCCTAGGGACCCGGGGGGCCGGCAATCAGCCCCAGCATTTT. It translates to CASSPLGTRGAGNQPQHF.

This clone is a singleton in its sample. The chain links TRBV28 to TRBJ2-1; 7 bases fit TRBD1. Germline V gene data show CDR1 as MDHEN and CDR2 as SYDVKM. V shed 11 bases and J 9 bases; nucleotides not matched to a gene: 16. This CDR3 has 14 residues. CDR3 coding DNA: TGTGCCGTCCGAGGCAGTAAGGGGGCGGGTGAGCAGTTCTTC. Translated: CAVRGSKGAGEQFF.

This chain joins TRBV7-8 and TRBJ2-7; 12 nucleotides agree with TRBD1. This CDR3 is built from 15 residues. Germline values: CDR1 SGHVS, CDR2 FQNEAQ. J was trimmed by 4 bases and V by 5 bases; bases with no gene match: 6. The CDR3 bases are TGTGCCAGCAGCCTCCTGGGACAGGGGGCGTACGAGCAGTACTTC. Translated, it gives CASSLLGQGAYEQYF.

The DNA of the CDR3 is TGTGCCAGCAGCGGGGGCTACAATGAGCAGTTCTTC. Its translation is CASSGGYNEQFF. The V gene is TRBV11-1, the J gene TRBJ2-1; D could derive from TRBD1 or TRBD2 (5 bases each). There are 12 residues in the CDR3. Germline CDR1 and CDR2: SGHAT and FQDESV (reference sequence). Trimming shortened V by 5 bases and J by 3 bases, and 5 bases separated the two germline ends. Variable domain in full (rest from reference TRBV11-1 and TRBJ2-1): EAEVAQSPRYKITEKSQAVAFWCDPISGHATLYWYRQILGQGPELLVQFQDESVVDDSQLPKDRFSAERLKGVDSTLKIQPAELGDSAMYLCASSGGYNEQFFGPGTRLTVL.

The chain carries TRBV28 and TRBJ2-7; 7 nucleotides agree with TRBD2. The CDR3 is made up of 14 amino acids. V lost 3 bases, J lost 6 bases, and 8 bases stayed unmatched. CDR1 and CDR2 (germline): MDHEN, SYDVKM. The CDR3 DNA reads as TGTGCCAGCAGTTTTGCGGGAGCCCTGGGCGAGCAGTACTTC. It codes for CASSFAGALGEQYF.

This clone showed up just once. The CDR3 nucleotides are TGTGCCTGGAGTCCTGGCACGACAGGGTTATATTTT. This codes for CAWSPGTTGLYF. V usage is TRBV30 and J usage is TRBJ1-3; 7 nucleotides match TRBD1. The CDR3 loop spans 12 amino acids. Germline lookup yields CDR1 GTSNPN and CDR2 SVGIG (reference sequence). The trim removed 2 bases at V and 14 bases at J, leaving 9 bases unmatched.

This clone was detected only a few times. The chain recombines TRBV6-1 with TRBJ1-3; D possibly corresponds to TRBD1 (5 bases). CDR3 size: 16 residues. The germline V and J ends were trimmed by 4 bases and 4 bases, with 17 bases remaining between them. The germline V gene encodes CDR1 MNHNS and CDR2 SASEGT. CDR3 in DNA: TGTGCCAGCAGTGTGGGGCAGGGTGGACGCGGAAACACCATATATTTT. Translating gives CASSVGQGGRGNTIYF.

V usage is TRBV28 and J usage is TRBJ2-1, with 11 bases matching TRBD2. CDR3 length: 19 amino acids. Germline assignment: CDR1 MDHEN and CDR2 SYDVKM. With V trimmed by 6 bases and J by 0 bases, 13 bases remained unmatched. The CDR3 region has the DNA TGTGCCAGCAGGGGAAGTAGCGGGAGGGTAACTAGCTCCTACAATGAGCAGTTCTTC. The encoded protein is CASRGSSGRVTSSYNEQFF. The full variable domain, its missing parts supplied by reference TRBV28 and TRBJ2-1, is DVKVTQSSRYLVKRTGEKVFLECVQDMDHENMFWYRQDPGLGLRLIYFSYDVKMKEKGDIPEGYSVSREKKERFSLILESASTNQTSMYLCASRGSSGRVTSSYNEQFFGPGTRLTVL.

This chain connects TRBV23-1 to TRBJ2-5; TRBD2 might be the D (6 bases). TRBV23-1 is filed as an ORF, its function uncertain. This CDR3 is built from 14 residues. Deletions cut 6 bases from V and 0 bases from J, with 11 bases between. CDR3 nucleotide sequence: TGCGCCAGCAGGAAACGGGAGTACCAAGAGACCCAGTACTTC. It codes for CASRKREYQETQYF.

This rearrangement joins TRBV28 to TRBJ1-2; TRBD1 agrees at 9 bases. Germline V gene sequence: CDR1 MDHEN, CDR2 SYDVKM. The V segment lost 5 bases and the J segment 2 bases; nucleotides outside the gene matches: 6. CDR3 size: 15 residues. The CDR3, as DNA: TGTGCCAGCAGTCTAACAGGGGGCCTGAACTATGGCTACACCTTC. Its protein product is CASSLTGGLNYGYTF.

The chain is built from TRBV28 and TRBJ2-7; no clear D gene. V dropped 4 bases and J dropped 8 bases, with 21 bases sitting between them. Germline assignment: CDR1 MDHEN and CDR2 SYDVKM. This CDR3 comprises 15 residues. CDR3 amino acids: CASSSQPDLPVKQYF. The CDR3, as DNA: TGTGCCAGCAGTTCCCAACCAGATCTCCCGGTGAAGCAGTACTTC.

The V call is TRBV6-1, the J call TRBJ2-4; weak D call: TRBD2 (7 bases). The CDR3 contains 17 residues. Germline V CDR1 and CDR2: MNHNS, SASEGT. V lost 3 bases, J lost 0 bases, and 15 bases lay in between. This chain's CDR3 is CASSDHPGGQAKNIQYF. CDR3 coding DNA: TGTGCCAGCAGTGACCATCCGGGGGGCCAAGCCAAAAACATTCAGTACTTC.

The chain links TRBV7-9 to TRBJ2-3; D call uncertain. CDR3 size: 15 residues. V was pared by 0 bases and J by 2 bases, with 9 bases between. Germline V gene sequence: CDR1 SEHNR, CDR2 FQNEAQ (reference sequence). The CDR3 DNA reads as TGTGCCAGCAGCTTAGCGGTTCGGGTCACAGATACGCAGTATTTT. Residues: CASSLAVRVTDTQYF. Full variable domain (remainder filled in from reference TRBV7-9 and TRBJ2-3): DTGVSQNPRHKITKRGQNVTFRCDPISEHNRLYWYRQTLGQGPEFLTYFQNEAQLEKSRLLSDRFSAERPKGSFSTLEIQRTEQGDSAMYLCASSLAVRVTDTQYFGPGTRLTVL.

V usage is TRBV21-1 and J usage is TRBJ2-7; the table calls TRBD2, which could not be checked here. TRBV21-1 is a documented pseudogene. The CDR3 covers 17 residues. The CDR3 loop is CASSTSSSGGWTYEQYF. DNA of the CDR3: TGTGCCAGCAGCACAAGTTCCTCGGGGGGATGGACCTACGAGCAGTACTTC.

CDR3 nucleotides: TGTGCCAGCAGCTTGGACAGGGTCGTCCACGAGCAGTACTTC. This codes for CASSLDRVVHEQYF. This chain joins TRBV11-2 and TRBJ2-7; 8 bases line up with TRBD1. The CDR3 totals 14 residues. From germline, CDR1 is SGHAT and CDR2 FQNNGV. With V trimmed by 3 bases and J by 5 bases, 6 bases remained unmatched.

V gene TRBV30 combines with J gene TRBJ1-3, with unresolved D. Trimming removed 7 bases from V and 0 bases from J, with 10 bases in between. CDR1 is GTSNPN and CDR2 is SVGIG in the germline V gene (reference sequence). The length of the CDR3 is 13 residues. CDR3 sequence reads: CALGWDSGNTIYF. The CDR3 region has the DNA TGTGCCTTGGGTTGGGACTCTGGAAACACCATATATTTT.

The V gene is TRBV6-1, the J gene TRBJ1-2, with 9 nucleotides matching TRBD1. The CDR3 length is 12 residues. Trimming cost V 9 bases and J 7 bases; bases outside gene matches: 6. Germline CDR1 is MNHNS and CDR2 is SASEGT. This chain's CDR3 is CASKQGALGYTF. Here the CDR3 DNA reads TGTGCCAGTAAACAGGGGGCGCTTGGCTACACCTTC.

This clone was seen more than once but under ten times. The chain carries TRBV28 and TRBJ2-7; no definite D call. CDR3 size: 11 residues. Germline V gene sequence: CDR1 MDHEN, CDR2 SYDVKM. The V gene lost 4 bases and the J gene lost 3 bases, with 4 bases spanning the gap. The DNA of the CDR3 is TGTGCCAGCAGTTCCAACTACGAGCAGTACTTC. Protein: CASSSNYEQYF.